The source of this TCR beta chain is a study of CD8+ T cells in alopecia areata. Looking at the study overall: Patients remained on tofacitinib for 6 to 18 months and then went 6 months without it. Study-level results: Tofacitinib significantly brought down scalp clonality and expanded CD8+ clones among top 100. Alphabeta T cells residing in normal skin are also sequenced in scalp samples.

Extraction and reverse transcription of RNA yielded cDNA as the sequencing template. Assay: immunoSEQ multiplex PCR; the TCRdb copy retains only in-frame clones and omits some. The sample has approximately 180,000 clones; less than 75% are singletons. Treatment given: oral pan-JAK inhibitor, 5-10 mg twice daily. As to this clone: Its antigen is unknown.

The material was CD4+ T cells sorted from blood, obtained at approximately week 60, from a patient treated with tofacitinib. This clonotype was obtained from a human donor with alopecia areata.

The CDR3 reads CASSQEYEGGLHF. CDR3 nucleotides: TGTGCCAGCAGCCAAGAGTATGAAGGAGGGCTCCACTTT. The genes are TRBV14 and TRBJ1-6; D gene uncertain. Germline lookup yields CDR1 SGHDN and CDR2 FVKESK. The ends were cut back, 0 bases at V and 16 bases at J, with 13 bases in the middle. There are 13 residues in the CDR3.